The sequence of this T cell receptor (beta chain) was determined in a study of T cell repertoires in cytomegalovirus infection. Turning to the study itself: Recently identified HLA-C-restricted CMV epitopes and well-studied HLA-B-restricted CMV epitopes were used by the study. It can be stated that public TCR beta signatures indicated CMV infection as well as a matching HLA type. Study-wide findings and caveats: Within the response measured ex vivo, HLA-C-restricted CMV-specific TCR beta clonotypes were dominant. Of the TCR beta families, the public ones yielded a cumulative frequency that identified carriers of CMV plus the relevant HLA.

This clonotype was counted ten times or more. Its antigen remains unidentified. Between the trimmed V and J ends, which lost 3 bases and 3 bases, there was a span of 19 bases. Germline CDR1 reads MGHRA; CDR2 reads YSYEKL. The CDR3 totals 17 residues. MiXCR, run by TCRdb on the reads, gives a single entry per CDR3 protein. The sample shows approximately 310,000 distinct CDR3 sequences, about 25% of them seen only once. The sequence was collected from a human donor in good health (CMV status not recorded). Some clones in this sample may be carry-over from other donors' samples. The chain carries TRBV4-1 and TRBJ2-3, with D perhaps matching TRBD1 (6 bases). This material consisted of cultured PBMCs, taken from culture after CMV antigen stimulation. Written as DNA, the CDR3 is TGCGCCAGCAGCCACCGCTATCCCAGGGGTTTAACAGATACGCAGTATTTT. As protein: CASSHRYPRGLTDTQYF.